These 21 T cell receptor beta chains share one sample of origin, sequenced in a study of cytomegalovirus exposure and HLA in healthy donors. The PCR was carried out with 60 Vbeta primers and 13 Jbeta primers. Profiled with immunoSEQ multiplex PCR; TCRdb holds only in-frame clones, not every one. Among over 150,000 clones listed, 82% were seen once. Sequencing was performed on PBMCs. The source is a woman aged 45-60 years in good health and CMV-seropositive.

This clone has ten or more counts. The germline gene is not matched at one end of the junction; a read error may be the cause. Other DNA sequences in the sample encode the same CDR3. The chain employs TRBV5-1 and TRBJ2-7; TRBD2 is a possible D gene (7 bases). Germline V lookup: CDR1 SGHRS, CDR2 YFSETQ. The CDR3 totals 13 residues. CDR3 protein: CASSGDTFYEQYF. CDR3 sequence (DNA): TGTGCCAGCAGCGGGGACACCTTCTACGAGCAGTACTTC.

The gene calls are TRBV28 and TRBJ2-2; the match to TRBD1 covers 10 bases. J lost 1 base, V lost 4 bases, and 3 bases had no gene match. The CDR3 sequence is 16 residues long. Looked up from germline, CDR1 is MDHEN and CDR2 is SYDVKM. CDR3 sequence (DNA): TGTGCCAGCAGTTCGACAGGGGGCTGGAACACCGGGGAGCTGTTTTTT. Encoded protein: CASSSTGGWNTGELFF.

The chain joins TRBV2 to TRBJ2-2, with a tentative D call TRBD1 (5 bases). Trimming cost V 8 bases and J 1 base, with 14 bases left between them. The CDR3 is 15 amino acids. From germline, CDR1 is SNHLY and CDR2 FYNNEI. CDR3 DNA: TGTGCCAGCGCCTTATCTAGGGGGAACACCGGGGAGCTGTTTTTT. This translates into CASALSRGNTGELFF.

The chain links TRBV11-2 to TRBJ2-7, with 7 bases matching TRBD1. Germline V gives CDR1 SGHAT, CDR2 FQNNGV. Germline trimming cut 4 bases from V and 0 bases from J; bases unmatched to any gene: 9. The CDR3 is 16 residues long. The CDR3 sequence is CASSWRTGVYSYEQYF. The DNA for the CDR3 is TGTGCCAGCAGCTGGCGGACAGGAGTCTACTCCTACGAGCAGTACTTC.

This chain connects TRBV7-8 to TRBJ2-2; 7 bases match TRBD2. Trimming cost V 0 bases and J 5 bases; bases outside gene matches: 18. CDR3 length: 20 amino acids. CDR1 and CDR2 from the germline V gene are SGHVS and FQNEAQ. The CDR3 here is CASSLAPILVGGKLTGELFF. DNA of the CDR3: TGTGCCAGCAGCTTAGCCCCCATCCTGGTCGGGGGGAAACTGACCGGGGAGCTGTTTTTT.

This clone appeared a single time. The CDR3 region has the DNA TGTGCCAGCAGCCCGACTGACACTAATGAAAAACTGTTTTTT. Residues: CASSPTDTNEKLFF. The chain links TRBV7-9 to TRBJ1-4; the D is unclear. V lost 5 bases and J 2 bases, leaving 9 bases between the germline ends. CDR1 is SEHNR and CDR2 is FQNEAQ in the germline V gene (reference sequence). The CDR3 is made up of 14 amino acids. Full variable domain (remainder filled in from reference TRBV7-9 and TRBJ1-4): DTGVSQNPRHKITKRGQNVTFRCDPISEHNRLYWYRQTLGQGPEFLTYFQNEAQLEKSRLLSDRFSAERPKGSFSTLEIQRTEQGDSAMYLCASSPTDTNEKLFFGSGTQLSVL.

This chain uses TRBV18 with TRBJ2-1; 8 bases are shared with TRBD1. Germline V gene sequence: CDR1 KGHSH, CDR2 LQKENI. J lost 4 bases, V lost 0 bases, and 5 bases had no gene match. This CDR3 spans 16 amino acids. The CDR3 here is CASSPPPGGPYNEQFF. The CDR3 bases are TGTGCCAGCTCACCACCCCCAGGGGGCCCGTACAATGAGCAGTTCTTC.

V usage is TRBV28 and J usage is TRBJ1-2; D gene ambiguous. Looked up from germline, CDR1 is MDHEN and CDR2 is SYDVKM. CDR3 size: 12 residues. The germline V and J ends were trimmed by 4 bases and 2 bases, with 5 bases remaining between them. The DNA of the CDR3 is TGTGCCAGCAGTTCCGGGAACTATGGCTACACCTTC. Protein: CASSSGNYGYTF.

This rearrangement joins TRBV4-1 to TRBJ1-4; D ambiguous. This CDR3 region has 14 residues. Looked up from germline, CDR1 is MGHRA and CDR2 is YSYEKL. The ends were cut back, 6 bases at V and 8 bases at J, with 16 bases in the middle. The chain's CDR3 is CASSTVRRLEKLFF. The CDR3 region has the DNA TGCGCCAGCAGTACTGTCCGTCGGTTGGAAAAACTGTTTTTT.

The table lists this clone with a count of one. This chain links TRBV29-1 with TRBJ2-5; D is unresolved. The CDR3 is 10 residues long. V lost 7 bases, J lost 3 bases, and 6 bases lay in between. Germline V gene lookup returns CDR1 SQVTM and CDR2 ANQGSEA. The CDR3: CSGTKETQYF. The DNA for the CDR3 is TGCAGCGGAACAAAAGAGACCCAGTACTTC.

The chain joins TRBV10-3 to TRBJ2-3, with TRBD2 matching 12 bases. Trimming cost V 4 bases and J 3 bases; bases outside gene matches: 2. CDR1 ENHRY and CDR2 SYGVKD come from the germline V gene. The CDR3 is 15 amino acids. The CDR3 DNA follows: TGTGCCATCAGTGGGACTAGCGGGATGACAGATACGCAGTATTTT. This gives the protein CAISGTSGMTDTQYF.

The chain links TRBV29-1 to TRBJ1-4, with 8 bases identical to TRBD1. This CDR3 contains 12 residues. Germline trimming cut 6 bases from V and 8 bases from J; bases unmatched to any gene: 5. Germline V gene sequence: CDR1 SQVTM, CDR2 ANQGSEA. Written as DNA, the CDR3 is TGCAGCGTGGGACAGGAAAAAGAAAAACTGTTTTTT. This codes for CSVGQEKEKLFF.

The V and J genes are TRBV9 and TRBJ2-5; D perhaps matches TRBD2 (5 bases). The CDR3 length is 15 residues. V lost 0 bases to trimming and J lost 4 bases, with 13 bases between them. Germline V gene data show CDR1 as SGDLS and CDR2 as YYNGEE. Here the CDR3 reads CASSVEPGLGETQYF. CDR3 bases: TGTGCCAGCAGCGTAGAACCGGGGTTAGGAGAGACCCAGTACTTC.

The chain joins TRBV7-2 to TRBJ2-2, with 7 bases lining up with TRBD2. Germline assignment: CDR1 SGHTA and CDR2 FQGNSA. CDR3 size: 15 residues. In nucleotides, the CDR3 is TGTGCGGCAGGAGCGAGCGGGGCAAACCACGGAAAGCTGTTTTTT. This codes for CAAGASGANHGKLFF.

V gene TRBV28 combines with J gene TRBJ2-7; D possibly corresponds to TRBD1 (6 bases). The germline gives CDR1 MDHEN, CDR2 SYDVKM. This CDR3 comprises 15 residues. V was clipped by 7 bases and J by 1 base, with 17 bases between them. The CDR3 DNA reads as TGTGCCAGCACCCCGGGACATTTGACATCCTACGAGCAGTACTTC. It yields the protein CASTPGHLTSYEQYF. The variable domain in full, completed from reference TRBV28 and TRBJ2-7, reads DVKVTQSSRYLVKRTGEKVFLECVQDMDHENMFWYRQDPGLGLRLIYFSYDVKMKEKGDIPEGYSVSREKKERFSLILESASTNQTSMYLCASTPGHLTSYEQYFGPGTRLTVT.

This clone was picked up a small number of times. The rearrangement uses TRBV2 and TRBJ1-4; possibly TRBD1 for D (5 bases). This CDR3 region has 15 residues. From germline, CDR1 is SNHLY and CDR2 FYNNEI. V was cut by 2 bases and J by 8 bases, with 15 bases left in between. The CDR3 DNA reads as TGTGCCAGCAGTGAATCAAGGGGAGGGTACGAAAAACTGTTTTTT. Residues: CASSESRGGYEKLFF.

The chain combines TRBV10-3 with TRBJ2-1, with TRBD1 matching over 7 bases. CDR3 length: 12 residues. Looked up from germline, CDR1 is ENHRY and CDR2 is SYGVKD. Trimming at V came to 0 bases and at J to 10 bases, leaving 0 bases not matched to a gene. CDR3 in DNA: TGTGCCATCAGTGAGTCGACAGGGGAGCAGTTCTTC. Residues: CAISESTGEQFF.

This clone was counted a single time. This chain uses TRBV29-1 with TRBJ2-7; D uncertain. Germline loops: CDR1 SQVTM, CDR2 ANQGSEA. The V gene lost 4 bases and the J gene lost 3 bases, with 7 bases spanning the gap. The CDR3 runs to 11 residues. The CDR3 DNA reads as TGCAGCGTTGCACAGAGCTACGAGCAGTACTTC. Residues: CSVAQSYEQYF.

This chain connects TRBV29-1 to TRBJ2-7, with 11 bases aligning to TRBD1. V was clipped by 6 bases and J by 4 bases; unmatched bases: 5. Germline loops: CDR1 SQVTM, CDR2 ANQGSEA. The CDR3 runs to 13 residues. This CDR3 reads CSVTDRGPYEQYF. The CDR3 coding sequence is TGCAGCGTAACGGACAGGGGGCCTTACGAGCAGTACTTC.

This chain connects TRBV15 to TRBJ2-3, with D hard to call. The CDR3 runs to 12 residues. Trimming took off 0 bases at V and 6 bases at J, with 4 bases between the two ends. Germline CDR1 is LNHNV and CDR2 is YYDKDF (reference sequence). CDR3 protein: CATSRDLDTQYF. Written as DNA, the CDR3 is TGTGCCACCAGCAGAGACTTGGATACGCAGTATTTT.

The V and J genes are TRBV27 and TRBJ2-7; 8 bases are shared with TRBD1. Germline CDR1 MNHEY, CDR2 SMNVEV (reference sequence). V dropped 6 bases and J dropped 2; count of bases not matched to a gene: 12. CDR3 length: 16 residues. The CDR3 loop reads CASSRTIQGAAYEQYF. The CDR3 DNA reads as TGTGCCAGCAGCCGAACCATTCAGGGGGCTGCCTACGAGCAGTACTTC.